This section outlines one T cell receptor (beta chain) sequence together with its context. Cohort placement rested on clinical history that participants reported themselves. Per the original methods: It was from reference gene primer amplification that nucleated cell counts were estimated. The repertoire was sequenced with immunoSEQ multiplex PCR; TCRdb's copy has only in-frame clones and lacks some. V and J calls and clone size are given by that table; D and trimming were obtained from the DNA. The table lists 250,000 to 300,000 clones, approximately 83% of them singletons. These data are taken from a study of blood T cell repertoires in COVID-19. On the study more broadly: There were acute and convalescent COVID-19 samples, and they came from the United States, Italy and Spain. Nucleic acid was either cDNA or gDNA, and it came from T cells, B-cell-depleted T cells, or PBMCs.

The CDR3 covers 14 residues. Germline CDR1 reads SNHLY; CDR2 reads FYNNEI. The gene calls are TRBV2 and TRBJ1-2; 8 bases line up with TRBD1. Input material: PBMCs or T cells enriched from blood (not recorded which). This TCR came from a man aged 45-65 years who had recovered from COVID-19. The CDR3 spells CAEDGQGANYGYTF. The DNA for the CDR3 is TGTGCTGAGGACGGACAGGGAGCTAACTATGGCTACACCTTC.